This TCR beta chain is drawn from a study of shared clonotypes between healthy human individuals. The CDR3 covers 19 residues. Germline-derived CDR1 and CDR2 are LGHNA and YNFKEQ. The J segment lost 3 bases and the V segment lost 6 bases, leaving 16 bases of the junction unmatched. Selected positively for CCR7 and CD45RO-negative, naive CD8 cells excluded terminally differentiated effector memory CD45RA+ cells. Nashville, Tennessee was home to all donors, who were Caucasian adults. With respect to this clone: Its target is unknown.

Findings and caveats of the study: Despite large depth, rarefaction showed incomplete sorted-subset sequencing. Naive subsets, compared against memory subsets, generally had larger estimated richness values.

The repertoire was sequenced with immunoSEQ multiplex PCR; TCRdb's copy has only in-frame clones and lacks some. The table lists about 2.2 million clones, 80% to 95% of them singletons. This receptor was identified in a young man in good health. Some clones in this sample may be carry-over from other donors' samples. The V gene is TRBV4-2, the J gene TRBJ2-2; TRBD2 matches 10 bases. Source material: naive CD8+ T cells from PBMCs. In DNA form, the CDR3 reads TGTGCCAGCAGTGGGGCCCGGGGGAAGCGGGAGGGATACACCGGGGAGCTGTTTTTT. The encoded protein is CASSGARGKREGYTGELFF.